One sample yielded the 6 T cell receptor beta chains listed below, sequenced in a study of blood T cell repertoires in COVID-19. This table comes from immunoSEQ multiplex PCR, and its TCRdb copy is limited to in-frame clones, with some not included. The repertoire consists of 35,000 to 55,000 clones, with about 89% occurring once and the leading ten covering about 14%. Sequenced input: peripheral blood. These receptors originate from a man in his sixties or seventies with active COVID-19.

The V call is TRBV13, the J call TRBJ2-7, with 9 bases aligning to TRBD1. The V segment lost 4 bases and the J segment 1 base; nucleotides outside the gene matches: 2. This CDR3 is built from 14 residues. The germline CDR1 and CDR2 sequences are PRHDT and FYEKMQ (reference sequence). Written as DNA, the CDR3 is TGTGCCAGCAGCTCCGGGACAGGGTCCTACGAGCAGTACTTC. Translating gives CASSSGTGSYEQYF.

This chain joins TRBV19 and TRBJ1-3; TRBD1 agrees at 7 bases. Germline values: CDR1 LNHDA, CDR2 SQIVND (reference sequence). V shed 7 bases and J 0 bases; nucleotides not matched to a gene: 0. The CDR3 runs 13 residues. Written as DNA, the CDR3 is TGTGCCAGTAACAGGGGCTCTGGAAACACCATATATTTT. This sequence encodes CASNRGSGNTIYF. Full variable domain (missing parts from reference TRBV19 and TRBJ1-3): DGGITQSPKYLFRKEGQNVTLSCEQNLNHDAMYWYRQDPGQGLRLIYYSQIVNDFQKGDIAEGYSVSREKKESFPLTVTSAQKNPTAFYLCASNRGSGNTIYFGEGSWLTVV.

This rearrangement joins TRBV28 to TRBJ2-7; 7 bases align to TRBD2. The germline CDR1 and CDR2 sequences are MDHEN and SYDVKM. The CDR3 loop spans 11 amino acids. Trimming removed 8 bases from V and 6 bases from J; junction bases left unmatched: 4. This chain's CDR3 is CASGWGGEQYF. The CDR3 DNA follows: TGTGCCAGCGGATGGGGGGGCGAGCAGTACTTC. The full variable domain, in which reference TRBV28 and TRBJ2-7 provide the parts outside the CDR3, is DVKVTQSSRYLVKRTGEKVFLECVQDMDHENMFWYRQDPGLGLRLIYFSYDVKMKEKGDIPEGYSVSREKKERFSLILESASTNQTSMYLCASGWGGEQYFGPGTRLTVT.

In its sample, this clone was seen once. The V and J genes are TRBV10-3 and TRBJ2-3; 11 nucleotides match TRBD1. The V and J ends lost 10 bases and 5 bases, in that order; junction bases with no gene match: 5. The CDR3 has 13 amino acids. Germline CDR1 is ENHRY and CDR2 is SYGVKD. The CDR3 reads CATGQGAGDTQYF. CDR3 DNA: TGTGCCACCGGACAGGGGGCTGGAGATACGCAGTATTTT.

The V and J genes are TRBV7-2 and TRBJ1-1; D remains unclear. Germline V gene data show CDR1 as SGHTA and CDR2 as FQGNSA. The length of the CDR3 is 13 residues. V shed 1 base and J shed 5 bases, with 8 bases lying between them. The CDR3 loop reads CASSLGQVTEAFF. In nucleotides, the CDR3 is TGTGCCAGCAGCTTAGGTCAGGTTACTGAAGCTTTCTTT.

This clone is medium-sized in the sample. The chain has TRBV6-6 and TRBJ1-1; TRBD1 might be the D (5 bases). The germline CDR1 and CDR2 sequences are MNHNY and SVGAGI (reference sequence). The CDR3 has 13 amino acids. The V gene lost 5 bases and the J gene lost 1 base, with 8 bases spanning the gap. CDR3 in DNA: TGTGCCAGCAGTGACGGACAGAACACTGAAGCTTTCTTT. It translates to CASSDGQNTEAFF.